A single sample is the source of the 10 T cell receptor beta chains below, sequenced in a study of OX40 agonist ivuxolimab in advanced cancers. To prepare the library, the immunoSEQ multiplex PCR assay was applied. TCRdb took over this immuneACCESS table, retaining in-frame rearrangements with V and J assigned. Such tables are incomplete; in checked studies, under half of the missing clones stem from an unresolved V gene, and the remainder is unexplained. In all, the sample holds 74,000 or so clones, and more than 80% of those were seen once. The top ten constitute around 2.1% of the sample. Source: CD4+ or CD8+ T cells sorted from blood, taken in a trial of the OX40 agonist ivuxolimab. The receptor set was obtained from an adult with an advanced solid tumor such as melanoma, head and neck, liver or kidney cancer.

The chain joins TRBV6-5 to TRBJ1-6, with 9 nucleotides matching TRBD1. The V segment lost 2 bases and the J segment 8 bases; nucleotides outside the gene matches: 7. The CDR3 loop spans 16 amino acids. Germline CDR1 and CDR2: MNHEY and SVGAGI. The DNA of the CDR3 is TGTGCCAGCAGTTACGTTGGGACAGGGACTGATTCACCCCTCCACTTT. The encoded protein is CASSYVGTGTDSPLHF.

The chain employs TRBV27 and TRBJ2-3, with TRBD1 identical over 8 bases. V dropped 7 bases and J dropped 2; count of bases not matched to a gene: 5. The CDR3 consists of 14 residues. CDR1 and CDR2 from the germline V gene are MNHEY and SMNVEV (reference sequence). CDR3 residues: CASTRTGLTDTQYF. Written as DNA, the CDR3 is TGTGCCAGCACCCGGACAGGGCTCACAGATACGCAGTATTTT.

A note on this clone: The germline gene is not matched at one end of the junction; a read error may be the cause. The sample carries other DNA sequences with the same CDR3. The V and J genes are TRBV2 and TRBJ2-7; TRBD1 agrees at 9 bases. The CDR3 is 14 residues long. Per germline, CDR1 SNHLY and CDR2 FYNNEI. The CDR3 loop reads CATLAPTGGYEQYF. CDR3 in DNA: TGCGCCACCCTCGCCCCGACAGGGGGCTACGAGCAGTACTTC.

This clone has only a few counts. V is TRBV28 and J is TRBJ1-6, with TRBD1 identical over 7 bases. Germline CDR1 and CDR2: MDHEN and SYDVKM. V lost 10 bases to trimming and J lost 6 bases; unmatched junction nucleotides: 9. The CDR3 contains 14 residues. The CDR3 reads CATEAGTANSPLHF. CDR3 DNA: TGTGCCACCGAGGCCGGGACAGCTAATTCACCCCTCCACTTT.

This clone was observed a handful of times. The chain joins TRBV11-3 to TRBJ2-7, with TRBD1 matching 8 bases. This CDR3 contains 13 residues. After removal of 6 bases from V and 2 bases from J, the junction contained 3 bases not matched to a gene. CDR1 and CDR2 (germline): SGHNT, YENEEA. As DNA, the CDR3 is TGTGCCAGCAGGCGGACAGGGACCTACGAGCAGTACTTC. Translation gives CASRRTGTYEQYF. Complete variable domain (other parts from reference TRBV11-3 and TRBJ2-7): EAGVVQSPRYKIIEKKQPVAFWCNPISGHNTLYWYLQNLGQGPELLIRYENEEAVDDSQLPKDRFSAERLKGVDSTLKIQPAELGDSAVYLCASRRTGTYEQYFGPGTRLTVT.

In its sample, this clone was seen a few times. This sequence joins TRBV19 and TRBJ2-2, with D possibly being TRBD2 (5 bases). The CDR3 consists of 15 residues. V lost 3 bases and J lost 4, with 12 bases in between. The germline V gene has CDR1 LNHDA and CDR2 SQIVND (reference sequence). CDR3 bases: TGTGCCAGTAGTATGGTTGGAGGCTCCACCGGGGAGCTGTTTTTT. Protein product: CASSMVGGSTGELFF.

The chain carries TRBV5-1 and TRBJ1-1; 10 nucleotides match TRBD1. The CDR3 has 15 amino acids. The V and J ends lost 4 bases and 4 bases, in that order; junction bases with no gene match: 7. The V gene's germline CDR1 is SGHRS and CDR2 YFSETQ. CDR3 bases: TGCGCCAGCAGCCCGCGTGGGACAGGGGTCACTGAAGCTTTCTTT. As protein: CASSPRGTGVTEAFF.

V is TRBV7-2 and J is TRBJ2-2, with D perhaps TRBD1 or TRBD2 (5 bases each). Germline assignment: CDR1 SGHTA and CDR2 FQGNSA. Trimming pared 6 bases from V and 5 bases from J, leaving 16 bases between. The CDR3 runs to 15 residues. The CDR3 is CASRATVGVTGELFF. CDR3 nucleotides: TGTGCCAGCAGGGCGACGGTGGGGGTAACCGGGGAGCTGTTTTTT.

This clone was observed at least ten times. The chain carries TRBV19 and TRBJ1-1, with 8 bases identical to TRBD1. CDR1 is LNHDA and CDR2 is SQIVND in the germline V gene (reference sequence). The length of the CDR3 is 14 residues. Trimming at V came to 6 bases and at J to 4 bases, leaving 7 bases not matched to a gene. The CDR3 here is CASRGTGGSTEAFF. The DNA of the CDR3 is TGTGCCAGTAGGGGCACAGGGGGGAGCACTGAAGCTTTCTTT.

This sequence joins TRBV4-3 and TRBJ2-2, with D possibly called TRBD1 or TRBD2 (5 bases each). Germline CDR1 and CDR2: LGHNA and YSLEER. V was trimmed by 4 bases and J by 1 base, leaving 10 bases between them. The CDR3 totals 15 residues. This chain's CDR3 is CASSPTGLNTGELFF. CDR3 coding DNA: TGCGCCAGCAGCCCCACGGGGCTGAACACCGGGGAGCTGTTTTTT.